This passage covers 23 T cell receptor beta chains from one sample sequenced in a study of vaccination and CD4 T cells after COVID-19. Their cognate antigens are unknown. An Oncomine TCR Beta short-read assay was used to sequence the DNA from cultured CD4+ T cells. One entry per CDR3 protein results from TCRdb running MiXCR on the PCR reads. The sample holds roughly 5,200 distinct CDR3 sequences, 40% seen once. Indicated treatment: roughly 11-day PBMC culture with coronavirus spike peptide pools or control peptides (ViraFEST assay). Sample: CD4+ T cells from blood, cultured in vitro. All receptors derive from a human donor who had recovered from COVID-19.

The V call is TRBV20-1, the J call TRBJ2-3; D call uncertain. This CDR3 has 14 residues. Germline values: CDR1 DFQATT, CDR2 SNEGSKA (reference sequence). V was clipped by 0 bases and J by 2 bases, with 9 bases between them. CDR3 DNA: TGCAGTGCTAGAGATCGTGGGGACACAGATACGCAGTATTTT. As protein: CSARDRGDTDTQYF.

Comment on this clonotype: The final CDR3 position lacks the conserved phenylalanine or tryptophan, pointing to a likely read error. The J gene is TRBJ2-5, the V gene TRBV18, with 9 bases aligning to TRBD2. After removal of 0 bases from V and 0 bases from J, the junction contained 26 bases not matched to a gene. Germline lookup yields CDR1 KGHSH and CDR2 LQKENI. The CDR3 loop spans 24 amino acids. DNA for the CDR3: TGTGCCAGCTCACCACCGGGGAGGCGTCCTACCATTAGGGCGGGGGGGCAGTACCAAGAGACCCAGTACTAC. Protein: CASSPPGRRPTIRAGGQYQETQYY.

The chain has TRBV15 and TRBJ2-2; 8 bases fit TRBD2. With 2 bases clipped from V and 6 bases from J, the junction kept 8 bases outside the gene matches. Germline CDR1 and CDR2: LNHNV and YYDKDF (reference sequence). The CDR3 loop spans 16 amino acids. The CDR3 DNA sequence: TGTGCCACCAGCAGAAGTCGGGGGGGTGGGTCCGGGGAGCTGTTTTTT. Translation gives CATSRSRGGGSGELFF.

This clonotype has only a few counts. This sequence joins TRBV6-2 or TRBV6-3 and TRBJ1-1, with 9 bases lining up with TRBD1. V dropped 6 bases and J dropped 6; count of bases not matched to a gene: 8. The CDR3 covers 14 residues. The germline gives CDR1 MNHEY, CDR2 SVGEGT. As DNA, the CDR3 is TGTGCCAGCAGAGATGGGACAGGGATGGCTGAAGCTTTCTTT. Amino acid sequence: CASRDGTGMAEAFF.

This chain connects TRBV2 to TRBJ2-5; D is tentatively TRBD1 or TRBD2 (7 bases each). Germline V CDR1 and CDR2: SNHLY, FYNNEI. V dropped 6 bases and J dropped 5 bases, with 19 bases sitting between them. CDR3 length: 15 residues. The CDR3 bases are TGTGCCAGCAGACCCAACAGGGGAGCGGGGGAGACCCAGTACTTC. Residues: CASRPNRGAGETQYF.

V is TRBV6-5 and J is TRBJ2-7; D is possibly TRBD1 (6 bases). The length of the CDR3 is 13 residues. Trimming left V 2 bases short and J 6 bases short, with 11 bases between. Germline CDR1 is MNHEY and CDR2 is SVGAGI. The CDR3 is CASSYTGTGEQYF. The CDR3 coding sequence is TGTGCCAGCAGTTACACAGGGACGGGCGAGCAGTACTTC.

Only one count was recorded for this clonotype. The V and J genes are TRBV20-1 and TRBJ2-5; D is unclear. Germline V gene lookup returns CDR1 DFQATT and CDR2 SNEGSKA (reference sequence). V lost 1 base, J lost 1 base, and 13 bases lay in between. The CDR3 covers 15 residues. In nucleotides, the CDR3 is TGCAGTGCTAGAGCCCCGCCCCGCGCCCAAGAGACCCAGTACTTC. This sequence encodes CSARAPPRAQETQYF.

This rearrangement joins TRBV15 to TRBJ1-1; D is undetermined. Germline V gene sequence: CDR1 LNHNV, CDR2 YYDKDF (reference sequence). V gave up 0 bases and J gave up 4 bases, with 9 bases separating them. The CDR3 is 14 residues long. In nucleotides, the CDR3 is TGTGCCACCAGCAGAGAGTTCGACCTCACTGAAGCTTTCTTT. Its protein is CATSREFDLTEAFF.

The rearrangement links TRBV2 to TRBJ2-3; TRBD1 might be the D (6 bases). The CDR3 sequence is 14 residues long. Between the trimmed V and J ends, which lost 8 bases and 0 bases, there was a span of 12 bases. The germline gives CDR1 SNHLY, CDR2 FYNNEI. In DNA form, the CDR3 reads TGTGCCAGCTTGGACAGATCTAGCACAGATACGCAGTATTTT. Translating it yields CASLDRSSTDTQYF.

This clonotype was counted only a few times. The chain carries TRBV2 and TRBJ1-2; TRBD1 might be the D (5 bases). From germline, CDR1 is SNHLY and CDR2 FYNNEI. The length of the CDR3 is 13 residues. With 6 bases removed from V and 4 bases from J, the gap between germline ends came to 12 bases. The DNA of the CDR3 is TGTGCCAGCAGGGCGGCAGGGACCTATGGCTACACCTTC. This gives the protein CASRAAGTYGYTF. Drawing the rest from reference TRBV2 and TRBJ1-2, the complete variable domain is EPEVTQTPSHQVTQMGQEVILRCVPISNHLYFYWYRQILGQKVEFLVSFYNNEISEKSEIFDDQFSVERPDGSNFTLKIRSTKLEDSAMYFCASRAAGTYGYTFGSGTRLTVV.

The chain combines TRBV7-8 with TRBJ2-1; TRBD2 agrees at 9 bases. V shed 1 base and J 2 bases; nucleotides not matched to a gene: 3. The germline gives CDR1 SGHVS, CDR2 FQNEAQ. This CDR3 contains 16 residues. The CDR3 loop reads CASSLGAGGPYNEQFF. The CDR3 coding sequence is TGTGCCAGCAGCTTAGGAGCGGGGGGCCCCTACAATGAGCAGTTCTTC.

This clonotype has more than one count but fewer than ten. The genes are TRBV7-6 and TRBJ2-2; a weak D match, TRBD1 (5 bases). V shed 1 base and J shed 2 bases, with 17 bases lying between them. The CDR3 is 18 amino acids. Germline CDR1 SGHVS, CDR2 FNYEAQ. The CDR3 DNA follows: TGTGCCAGCAGCTTAGTTTCCAGTGACAGCGCCAACACCGGGGAGCTGTTTTTT. Encoded protein: CASSLVSSDSANTGELFF.

The gene calls are TRBV19 and TRBJ2-1, with 9 bases aligning to TRBD1. From germline, CDR1 is LNHDA and CDR2 SQIVND (reference sequence). Losses at the gene ends were 6 bases for V and 6 bases for J; bases not matched to a gene: 6. The CDR3 consists of 14 residues. The chain's CDR3 is CASRIQGASNEQFF. CDR3 bases: TGTGCCAGTAGGATACAGGGGGCGAGCAATGAGCAGTTCTTC.

The gene calls are TRBV4-2 and TRBJ1-6; 8 bases line up with TRBD1. CDR3 size: 17 residues. Germline V gene lookup returns CDR1 LGHNA and CDR2 YNFKEQ. V shed 6 bases and J 2 bases; nucleotides not matched to a gene: 9. The CDR3 DNA sequence: TGTGCCAGCAGTGGCGGACAGGGAAGCACCTATAATTCACCCCTCCACTTT. It is translated as CASSGGQGSTYNSPLHF.

The genes are TRBV5-1 and TRBJ1-2, with D uncertain. Per germline, CDR1 SGHRS and CDR2 YFSETQ. The CDR3 contains 13 residues. The ends were cut back, 0 bases at V and 4 bases at J, with 7 bases in the middle. In nucleotides, the CDR3 is TGCGCCAGCAGCTTGGAACTGACCTATGGCTACACCTTC. This translates into CASSLELTYGYTF. The full variable domain, completed using reference TRBV5-1 and TRBJ1-2, is KAGVTQTPRYLIKTRGQQVTLSCSPISGHRSVSWYQQTPGQGLQFLFEYFSETQRNKGNFPGRFSGRQFSNSRSEMNVSTLELGDSALYLCASSLELTYGYTFGSGTRLTVV.

There are a few counts of this clonotype. The rearrangement links TRBV18 to TRBJ1-2; no reliable D call. V lost 5 bases to trimming and J lost 4 bases, with 11 bases between them. Germline loops: CDR1 KGHSH, CDR2 LQKENI. This CDR3 spans 13 amino acids. The CDR3 sequence: CASSEGASYGYTF. In DNA, the CDR3 is TGTGCCAGCTCAGAGGGCGCAAGCTATGGCTACACCTTC.

This clonotype is medium-sized in the sample. The chain joins TRBV7-3 to TRBJ2-5, with D possibly TRBD2 on 5 matching bases. V shed 6 bases and J shed 4 bases, with 12 bases lying between them. Germline V CDR1 and CDR2: SGHTA, FQGTGA. This CDR3 spans 13 amino acids. The CDR3 loop is CASSLSGPETQYF. The CDR3, as DNA: TGTGCCAGCAGTCTAAGCGGCCCAGAGACCCAGTACTTC. Full variable domain (outside the CDR3, taken from reference TRBV7-3 and TRBJ2-5): GAGVSQTPSNKVTEKGKYVELRCDPISGHTALYWYRQSLGQGPEFLIYFQGTGAADDSGLPNDRFFAVRPEGSVSTLKIQRTERGDSAVYLCASSLSGPETQYFGPGTRLLVL.

This clonotype was detected a few times. The rearrangement links TRBV7-2 to TRBJ1-5; no reliable D call. V was cut by 4 bases and J by 5 bases, with 9 bases left in between. CDR1 is SGHTA, CDR2 FQGNSA, per germline. The CDR3 sequence is 13 residues long. The CDR3 protein is CASSSVGYQPQHF. DNA of the CDR3: TGTGCCAGCAGCTCCGTAGGTTATCAGCCCCAGCATTTT.

This clonotype came up a few times. The chain employs TRBV19 and TRBJ1-5; a possible D gene is TRBD1 (5 bases). Trimming took off 5 bases at V and 3 bases at J, with 11 bases between the two ends. The CDR3 covers 14 residues. Per germline, CDR1 LNHDA and CDR2 SQIVND (reference sequence). The CDR3, as DNA: TGTGCCAGTAGTCACCGGGACCACAATCAGCCCCAGCATTTT. Protein product: CASSHRDHNQPQHF.

The CDR3 loop reads CASTYWGNTEAFF. CDR3 nucleotides: TGTGCCAGCACTTATTGGGGGAACACTGAAGCTTTCTTT. The rearrangement links TRBV6-5 to TRBJ1-1; D gene unclear. Trimming shortened V by 7 bases and J by 1 base, and 10 bases separated the two germline ends. Germline V lookup: CDR1 MNHEY, CDR2 SVGAGI. CDR3 size: 13 residues.

J is TRBJ1-2 and V is TRBV15; D gene uncertain. The CDR3 covers 14 residues. V dropped 1 base and J dropped 4 bases, with 10 bases sitting between them. Germline CDR1 and CDR2: LNHNV and YYDKDF (reference sequence). The CDR3, as DNA: TGTGCCACCAGCAGAGGGGAGGGAAGCTATGGCTACACCTTC. Translated, it gives CATSRGEGSYGYTF.

The chain is built from TRBV6-1 and TRBJ1-2; no clear D gene. The CDR3 is made up of 12 amino acids. Germline V gene data show CDR1 as MNHNS and CDR2 as SASEGT. V was pared by 1 base and J by 4 bases, with 4 bases between. CDR3 sequence (DNA): TGTGCCAGCAGTGAAGGCCTCTATGGCTACACCTTC. Amino acids: CASSEGLYGYTF.

The genes are TRBV7-2 and TRBJ1-1, with D unclear. CDR3 length: 12 amino acids. With 1 base removed from V and 3 bases from J, the gap between germline ends came to 3 bases. Germline CDR1 reads SGHTA; CDR2 reads FQGNSA. The CDR3 spells CASSLVYTEAFF. The CDR3, as DNA: TGTGCCAGCAGCTTAGTGTACACTGAAGCTTTCTTT.